This T cell receptor (beta chain) was profiled in a study of beta chain bispecific antibodies for T cell cancers (dated by TCRdb to the early 2020s). Turning to the overall study: T cells from healthy donors were cocultured with T cell leukemia lines in the presence of bispecific antibodies, after which the depletion of each TRBV family was measured by TRBV sequencing of the surviving cells. Surface TRBV12 (TRBV12-3) was expressed by Jurkat cells, and surface TRBV5-5 was expressed by HPB-ALL cells.

Overall study results and their limits: Cross-reactivity of the anti-TRBV5-5 antibody with TRBV5-6 was attributed to high sequence similarity between the two genes. Every sequenced sample contained a mix of leukemia cell line cells and normal T cells, and most targeted TRBV signal came from the leukemia cells rather than from the normal T cells.

A remark on this clonotype: Its cognate antigen has yet to be identified. There are no base qualities to consult, and no much larger clone falls within one base.

The libraries included unique molecular identifier barcodes, and the barcodes were used to quantify clonotypes. Qiagen AllPrep DNA/RNA Micro kits were used to isolate total RNA, and an Agilent TapeStation was used to check RNA quality. TCR beta libraries were constructed by 5' RACE, in which cDNA synthesis was followed by two PCR steps with TCR beta constant-region gene-specific primers. An Illumina MiSeq platform was used to sequence the TCR beta libraries. The authors processed their data as follows. MIGEC, MiXCR and VDJtools were used for read processing. Clonotype frequency was computed as the clonotype's share of unique molecular identifiers among all unique molecular identifiers in the sample. Nonfunctional TRBV genes classified in IMGT as pseudogenes or open reading frames, such as TRBV1, TRBV12-1 and TRBV21, were excluded. Using fastp trimming at Q25 and MiXCR clonotype assembly, TCRdb reanalyzed the public sequencing data and kept in-frame beta chains. Entries that share a CDR3 protein sequence are merged under the most common genes and DNA. These V and J calls are TCRdb output, not the study's own analysis. This sample lists some 21,000 distinct CDR3 sequences; under 3% were detected once. The ten top clones hold 30% of the sample.

CDR1 and CDR2 are drawn from the germline V gene: SNHLY, FYNNEI. The CDR3 numbers 14 residues from cysteine through phenylalanine. Left in the record is the CDR3 DNA by itself, 42 bases read in frame from the first base. The trim is 1 base for V and 0 bases for J, with a gap of 7 bases between the germline ends. T cells were expanded from blood mononuclear cells for about 3 days with either the anti-CD3 antibody OKT3 or CD3/CD28 Dynabeads. The culture conditions for expanded T cells were RPMI 1640 plus 10% fetal bovine serum, recombinant human IL-2 (approximately 100 IU/ml) and IL-7 (roughly 4.5 ng/ml). Cocultures combined some 5 x 10^4 normal T cells with some 5 x 10^4 target cells and bispecific antibody in about 98 ul, incubated more than 15 hours at 37°C. Each bispecific antibody was composed of two single-chain variable fragments, which were expressed in a single-chain diabody format with a His tag. The effector T cells were obtained from healthy human donors, with peripheral blood mononuclear cells isolated from leukapheresis samples by Ficoll density gradient centrifugation.

Sequencing was done on a sample of healthy donor T cells cultured with leukemia cells. Here the chain combines TRBV2 and TRBJ2-7; the D gene is unclear. The sequence derives from a human donor in good health. Some clones in this sample may be carry-over from other donors' samples. The CDR3 protein sequence reads: CASSEGWSSYEQYF. The DNA is as follows: TGTGCCAGCAGTGAAGGGTGGAGCTCCTACGAGCAGTACTTC.